The clone carrying this T cell receptor (beta chain) occurred many times. Antigen: not known. TCRbeta libraries were built with three rounds of nested PCR, modified from ARM-PCR. From the multiplex PCR reads, TCRdb called clonotypes with MiXCR, one entry per CDR3 protein. This table holds around 210,000 distinct CDR3 sequences, 71% found once. V lost 5 bases to trimming and J lost 4 bases, with 12 bases between them. The V gene's germline CDR1 is SQVTM and CDR2 ANQGSEA. The CDR3 loop spans 12 amino acids. This sample's RNA came from whole unsorted tissue. The data were obtained in a study of tumor and adjacent non-tumor tissue in lung cancer. Study in general: On average, productive TCRbeta reads reached some 4.2 million per sample. Study-wide findings and caveats: Tumor TCR diversity, when higher, was linked to shorter survival. Normal lung showed higher cumulative top 100 clone frequency than tumor. Tumor tissue had significantly higher TCR diversity than normal lung.

The chain couples TRBV29-1 to TRBJ2-7; D is possibly TRBD2 (5 bases). Sequencing input: lung tumor tissue. The sequence came from a man in his 60s with non-small cell lung cancer. The CDR3, as DNA: TGCAGCGTTACCCCGGGAACTTACGAGCAGTACTTC. This gives the protein CSVTPGTYEQYF.